These T cell receptor beta chains were read from a single sample in a study of OX40 agonist ivuxolimab in advanced cancers. Generated by immunoSEQ multiplex PCR, the TCRdb table keeps only in-frame clones and is missing some. The table shows around 72,000 clones, with roughly nine tenths occurring only once. Sequenced here: CD4+ or CD8+ T cells sorted from blood, sampled in a trial of the OX40 agonist ivuxolimab. These receptors came from an adult with an advanced solid tumor such as melanoma, head and neck, liver or kidney cancer. The CDR3 runs from the conserved cysteine through the conserved F or W. A D gene is named only where the DNA matches it firmly. Expanded clones get a size class; other rows say once, few or many, or leave the size out.

v_call	clone_size	d_call	j_call	cdr3_nt	cdr3_aa
TRBV7-9	once	TRBD2	TRBJ2-3	TGTGCCACTGGCTGGACTAGCGACCCAGATACGCAGTATTTT	CATGWTSDPDTQYF
TRBV30	-	-	TRBJ1-4	TGTGCCTGGGCCCCGGATAGGGAAAAACTGTTTTTT	CAWAPDREKLFF
TRBV5-6	-	-	TRBJ2-7	TGTGCCAGCAGCCCCATCCGGGGGCGCGGGCAGTACTTC	CASSPIRGRGQYF
TRBV9	-	-	TRBJ1-6	TGTGCCAGCAGCGTAATGAGTGAAGATTCACCCCTCCACTTT	CASSVMSEDSPLHF
TRBV9	-	-	TRBJ2-4	TGTGCCAGCAGCGTAGCGGGGGCCCAAGCCAAAAACATTCAGTACTTC	CASSVAGAQAKNIQYF
TRBV2	-	-	TRBJ2-3	TGTGCCGAGGGGGGACTTGGCACAGATACGCAGTATTTT	CAEGGLGTDTQYF
TRBV5-4	once	TRBD2	TRBJ2-1	TGTGCCAGCAGCTTGGCTGGCGGGGGGGACTGGTTCTTC	CASSLAGGGDWFF
TRBV18	-	-	TRBJ1-1	TGTGCCAGCTCACCGTCTCTGGGGGCCGAAGCTTTCTTT	CASSPSLGAEAFF
TRBV6-4	-	TRBD2	TRBJ2-1	TGTGCCAGCAGTGCTACGGGGGGGGGTGAGCAGTTCTTC	CASSATGGGEQFF
TRBV30	-	-	TRBJ2-3	TGTGCCTGGGCCTCGGGGGTTCCATCAGATACGCAGTATTTT	CAWASGVPSDTQYF
TRBV28	-	TRBD1	TRBJ2-7	TGTGCCAGCAGTTTTACCGGGACAGGGCGTAACGAGCAGTACTTC	CASSFTGTGRNEQYF
TRBV6-6	-	-	TRBJ2-2	TGTGCCAGCAGACAGACCGGGACACGCAACACCGGGGAGCTGTTTTTT	CASRQTGTRNTGELFF
TRBV19	once	-	TRBJ1-1	TGTGCCAGTAGTCCTGATACGCCAGTTTCGAACACTGAAGCTTTCTTT	CASSPDTPVSNTEAFF
TRBV28	-	TRBD1	TRBJ2-7	TGTGCCAGCAGTCCAAGGGACAGGAGCACCTACGAGCAGTACTTC	CASSPRDRSTYEQYF